This is a list of T cell receptor beta chains from one sample in a study of cytomegalovirus exposure and HLA in healthy donors. Sequenced by immunoSEQ multiplex PCR; TCRdb stores in-frame clones only, minus some. The data show about 190,000 clones, roughly 73% seen once. The specimen was PBMCs. These TCRs come from a woman aged 25 to 39 in good health and CMV-seropositive. Each CDR3 is given without its conserved first and last residue.

>TRBV6-5
ASSYDRGFPDTQY
>TRBV7-8
ASSLPGGINQPQH
>TRBV5-6
ASTQGRLGQETQY
>TRBV5-6
ASSSRDRGRYTEAF
>TRBV18
ASSPLSTGTGELF
>TRBV6-1
ASRTDREITDTQY
>TRBV6-4
ASTVRWGLAAMYEQY
>TRBV27
ASSLLRGGQPQH
>TRBV7-3
ASSLLAGATGELF
>TRBV4-3
ASSPGQGYNSPLH
>TRBV9
ASSVDPGQRYGYT
>TRBV6-1
ASSAPLAGPGGDSYEQY
>TRBV5-4
ASKKPGQGTDTQY
>TRBV4-1
ASSPSSGTGYYGYT
>TRBV27
ASSLSGGTTSGFSYEQY
>TRBV6-6
ASSRQGGKTYEQY
>TRBV5-1
ASSLLGTVNTGELF
>TRBV5-1
ASSLAGPSVTGELF
>TRBV11-2
ASKFSYSEKLF
>TRBV2
ASWGGLYNEQF
>TRBV7-2
ASSPGQQLH
>TRBV15
ATSTRPGGQGAEQF
>TRBV27
ASSGGSYEQY
>TRBV6-6
ASSQRGTENTEAF
>TRBV15
ATSKESGRAHEQY
>TRBV28
ASSQDSNEQF
>TRBV11-3
ASSLRGPGINEQF
>TRBV28
ASRIQREAF
>TRBV28
ASSPLGEQGWHTQY
>TRBV6-5
ASSSPTGANYGYT
>TRBV7-2
ASSPNYRAGTEAF
>TRBV18
ASSPQGQTILYGYT
>TRBV6-5
ASSYGLAVYTGELF
>TRBV7-6
ASSLVSDTEAF